Each of the 15 T cell receptor beta chains below was sequenced from the same sample in a study of blood T cells in healthy people across ages. For the second PCR, which ran for about 6 to 11 cycles, a sample-barcoded 5' primer and a J-beta primer mix were used. TCRdb fed the 5' RACE reads into MiXCR, producing one record per CDR3 protein. Of 600,000 or so distinct CDR3 sequences in the sample, around half are singletons; the top ten hold around 25%. The specimen sequenced was blood. Every receptor here comes from an elderly man in good health.

The CDR3 DNA is TGCGCCAGCAGGACCCAGGCGGGATCGGATACGCAGTATTTT. It codes for CASRTQAGSDTQYF. This chain links TRBV5-1 with TRBJ2-3, with D perhaps matching TRBD2 (6 bases). CDR1 and CDR2 from the germline V gene are SGHRS and YFSETQ. This CDR3 spans 14 amino acids. The ends were cut back, 5 bases at V and 6 bases at J, with 16 bases in the middle.

V is TRBV20-1 and J is TRBJ2-1, with 11 bases matching TRBD2. V lost 5 bases and J lost 7; bases outside the gene matches: 10. From germline, CDR1 is DFQATT and CDR2 SNEGSKA (reference sequence). The CDR3 loop spans 15 amino acids. The CDR3 DNA sequence: TGCAGTGCTGGCTCCGGGACTAGCGGCTGGAATGAGCAGTTCTTC. It codes for CSAGSGTSGWNEQFF.

The V call is TRBV7-2, the J call TRBJ2-1, with D perhaps matching TRBD1 or TRBD2 (5 bases each). Germline V CDR1 and CDR2: SGHTA, FQGNSA. Trimming removed 5 bases at V and 2 bases at J, with 13 bases between. This CDR3 is built from 15 residues. CDR3 DNA: TGTGCCAGCAGCCCGGGGCCCGCCGCCTACAATGAGCAGTTCTTC. Encoded protein: CASSPGPAAYNEQFF.

As concerns this clonotype: A read error may account for a junction end that differs from germline. The chain is built from TRBV9 and TRBJ1-6; 11 bases map to TRBD1. Germline-derived CDR1 and CDR2 are SGDLS and YYNGEE. The CDR3 is 14 residues long. CDR3 in DNA: TGTGTCAGCAGCGGACAGGGGGCTAATTCACCCCTCCACTTT. Translating it yields CVSSGQGANSPLHF.

V gene TRBV20-1 combines with J gene TRBJ2-2, with 7 bases that match TRBD1. The CDR3 totals 14 residues. J was trimmed by 3 bases and V by 3 bases; bases with no gene match: 4. Germline CDR1 is DFQATT and CDR2 is SNEGSKA (reference sequence). The CDR3 DNA reads as TGCAGTGCTAGGGGGGACAGATACACCGGGGAGCTGTTTTTT. It translates to CSARGDRYTGELFF.

As to this clonotype: One junction end disagrees with the germline gene, perhaps due to a read error. The chain is built from TRBV2 and TRBJ2-6; 7 bases map to TRBD1. Germline V gene lookup returns CDR1 SNHLY and CDR2 FYNNEI. CDR3 size: 13 residues. The CDR3 reads CASRGEGANVPTF. The DNA of the CDR3 is TGTGCCAGCAGGGGCGAGGGGGCCAACGTCCCGACTTTC.

The chain carries TRBV4-3 and TRBJ1-2; no clear D. The germline V gene encodes CDR1 LGHNA and CDR2 YSLEER. The CDR3 runs to 17 residues. The V and J ends lost 0 bases and 1 base respectively, with 15 bases between them. CDR3 region: CASSQEPGLLINYGYTF. The CDR3 region has the DNA TGCGCCAGCAGCCAAGAGCCGGGTTTGTTAATTAACTATGGCTACACCTTC.

This sequence joins TRBV7-2 and TRBJ1-5, with a weak D call TRBD1 (5 bases). The CDR3 extends over 15 amino acids. The germline CDR1 and CDR2 sequences are SGHTA and FQGNSA. V was trimmed by 5 bases and J by 9 bases, leaving 20 bases between them. CDR3 amino acids: CASSPEASGRRPQHF. In DNA form, the CDR3 reads TGTGCCAGCAGCCCCGAGGCCTCAGGGAGGCGGCCCCAGCATTTT.

This clonotype was seen a few times. The rearrangement uses TRBV10-3 and TRBJ2-7, with D tentatively TRBD1 or TRBD2 (5 bases each). Trimming stripped 11 bases from V and 3 bases from J, with 17 bases between. The length of the CDR3 is 13 residues. Looked up from germline, CDR1 is ENHRY and CDR2 is SYGVKD. For the CDR3, the DNA is TGTGCCGTCGCCGGGACCGTTAACTACGAGCAGTACTTC. It specifies CAVAGTVNYEQYF.

This clonotype turned up a few times. The chain links TRBV7-9 to TRBJ1-1, with TRBD1 matching over 7 bases. The CDR3 has 15 residues. CDR1 SEHNR and CDR2 FQNEAQ come from the germline V gene (reference sequence). V shed 3 bases and J 1 base; nucleotides not matched to a gene: 5. In DNA form, the CDR3 reads TGTGCCAGCAGCTTCAGGGGGTATCCGAACACTGAAGCTTTCTTT. Protein sequence: CASSFRGYPNTEAFF. The variable domain in full, with the rest retrieved from reference TRBV7-9 and TRBJ1-1, is DTGVSQNPRHKITKRGQNVTFRCDPISEHNRLYWYRQTLGQGPEFLTYFQNEAQLEKSRLLSDRFSAERPKGSFSTLEIQRTEQGDSAMYLCASSFRGYPNTEAFFGQGTRLTVV.

In its sample, this clonotype was seen a few times. V and J are TRBV29-1 and TRBJ1-4; no definite D call. The CDR3 length is 12 residues. Germline assignment: CDR1 SQVTM and CDR2 ANQGSEA. Trimming took off 0 bases at V and 10 bases at J, with 9 bases between the two ends. This chain's CDR3 is CSVEDAGRKLFF. CDR3 DNA sequence: TGCAGCGTTGAAGACGCAGGTCGAAAACTGTTTTTT.

V usage is TRBV9 and J usage is TRBJ2-6; D may be TRBD2 (6 bases). Per the germline V gene, CDR1 is SGDLS and CDR2 is YYNGEE. V gave up 4 bases and J gave up 3 bases, with 17 bases separating them. This CDR3 has 17 residues. CDR3 residues: CASSLQTGVFGANVLTF. In nucleotides, the CDR3 is TGTGCCAGCAGCCTCCAGACGGGGGTCTTTGGGGCCAACGTCCTGACTTTC. The full variable domain, its missing parts supplied by reference TRBV9 and TRBJ2-6, is DSGVTQTPKHLITATGQRVTLRCSPRSGDLSVYWYQQSLDQGLQFLIQYYNGEERAKGNILERFSAQQFPDLHSELNLSSLELGDSALYFCASSLQTGVFGANVLTFGAGSRLTVL.

In this sample, this clonotype turned up a few times. The rearrangement joins TRBV7-2 to TRBJ1-1; 9 bases are shared with TRBD1. V shed 7 bases, J shed 1 base, and the junction held 4 bases outside the gene matches. Germline lookup yields CDR1 SGHTA and CDR2 FQGNSA. This CDR3 is built from 14 residues. CDR3 region: CASTRDRANTEAFF. The DNA of the CDR3 is TGTGCCAGCACGAGGGACAGGGCGAACACTGAAGCTTTCTTT.

This clonotype has a handful of counts. The CDR3 reads CASSRDRGYIQYF. DNA of the CDR3: TGTGCCAGCAGCCGGGACAGGGGCTACATTCAGTACTTC. The chain couples TRBV27 to TRBJ2-4; 10 nucleotides align to TRBD1. This CDR3 contains 13 residues. V lost 6 bases to trimming and J lost 8 bases; unmatched junction nucleotides: 4. In germline, CDR1 is MNHEY, CDR2 SMNVEV (reference sequence).

The chain carries TRBV5-6 and TRBJ2-4; 7 nucleotides align to TRBD1. The V gene's germline CDR1 is SGHDT and CDR2 YYEEEE. The length of the CDR3 is 14 residues. J gave up 13 bases and V 3 bases, and 13 bases lay outside the gene matches. In nucleotides, the CDR3 is TGTGCCAGCAGCTCCCCGGGACAGAACGAGGAGCAGTACTTC. It specifies CASSSPGQNEEQYF.